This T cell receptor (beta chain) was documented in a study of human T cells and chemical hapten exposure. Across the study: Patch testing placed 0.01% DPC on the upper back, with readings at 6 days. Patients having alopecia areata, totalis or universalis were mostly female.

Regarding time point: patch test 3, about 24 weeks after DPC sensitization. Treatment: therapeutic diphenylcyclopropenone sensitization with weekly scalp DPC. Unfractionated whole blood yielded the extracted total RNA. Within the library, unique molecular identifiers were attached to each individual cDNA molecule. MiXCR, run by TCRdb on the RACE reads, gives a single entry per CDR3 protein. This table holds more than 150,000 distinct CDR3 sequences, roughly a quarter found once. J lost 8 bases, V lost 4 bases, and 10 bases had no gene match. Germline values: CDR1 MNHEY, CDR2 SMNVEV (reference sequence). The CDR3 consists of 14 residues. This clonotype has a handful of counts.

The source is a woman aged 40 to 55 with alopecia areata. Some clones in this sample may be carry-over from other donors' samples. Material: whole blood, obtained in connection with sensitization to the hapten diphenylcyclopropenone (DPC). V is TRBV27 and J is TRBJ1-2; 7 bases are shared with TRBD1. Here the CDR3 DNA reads TGTGCCAGCAGTTCGGCTAATACAGGGGTCGGCTACACCTTC. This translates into CASSSANTGVGYTF.